Shown below are 21 T cell receptor beta chains from a single sample sequenced in a study of blood T cell repertoires in COVID-19. Libraries were prepared by immunoSEQ multiplex PCR; TCRdb keeps only in-frame clonotypes and omits some of them. The sample has 50,000 or so clones; 75% to 90% are singletons. The sample was peripheral blood. Receptors originate from a man in his 70s with acute or convalescent COVID-19.

This chain uses TRBV5-5 with TRBJ2-1; D is ambiguous. Trimming took 2 bases from V and 0 from J, leaving 9 bases between them. There are 15 residues in the CDR3. Germline-derived CDR1 and CDR2 are SGHKS and YYEKEE (reference sequence). The CDR3 DNA follows: TGTGCCAGCAGCTTCGGGTGGAGCTCCTACAATGAGCAGTTCTTC. Protein: CASSFGWSSYNEQFF.

In DNA form, the CDR3 reads TGTGCCAGTAGCCCTCGGACAGGGGGTTATCTGTTCTTC. Its translation: CASSPRTGGYLFF. The chain recombines TRBV19 with TRBJ2-1; the match to TRBD1 covers 10 bases. After removal of 6 bases from V and 15 bases from J, the junction contained 11 bases not matched to a gene. This CDR3 has 13 amino acids. CDR1 is LNHDA, CDR2 SQIVND, per germline (reference sequence).

This chain links TRBV6-1 with TRBJ2-7; perhaps TRBD1 as D (7 bases). The V gene's germline CDR1 is MNHNS and CDR2 SASEGT. This CDR3 region has 15 residues. Trimming stripped 2 bases from V and 6 bases from J, with 17 bases between. In DNA form, the CDR3 reads TGTGCCAGCAGTGAACTAGACAGGGAGGCGGTCGAGCAGTACTTC. It codes for CASSELDREAVEQYF.

The V call is TRBV9, the J call TRBJ2-7, with 7 bases that match TRBD2. The CDR3 is 18 amino acids. Unmatched junction bases numbered 12, after V lost 0 bases and J lost 0 bases. Per the germline V gene, CDR1 is SGDLS and CDR2 is YYNGEE. The CDR3 loop is CASSVGGSGPVNSYEQYF. In DNA form, the CDR3 reads TGTGCCAGCAGCGTAGGAGGTAGCGGGCCCGTTAACTCCTACGAGCAGTACTTC.

The chain carries TRBV10-3 and TRBJ1-6; no reliable D call. The V gene lost 10 bases and the J gene lost 4 bases, with 8 bases spanning the gap. CDR1 ENHRY and CDR2 SYGVKD come from the germline V gene. The CDR3 length is 12 residues. The CDR3 region is CATGDYNSPLHF. CDR3 in DNA: TGTGCCACCGGGGATTATAATTCACCCCTCCACTTT.

DNA of the CDR3: TGTGCCAGTAGTACGACAGGTCTCAATGAAAAACTGTTTTTT. Its translation is CASSTTGLNEKLFF. The chain carries TRBV19 and TRBJ1-4; possibly TRBD1 for D (6 bases). In germline, CDR1 is LNHDA, CDR2 SQIVND (reference sequence). The V end was cut by 4 bases, the J end by 5 bases, with 11 bases between. This CDR3 has 14 residues.

The chain uses TRBV6-2 or TRBV6-3 and TRBJ2-7; 10 bases are a match to TRBD2. The CDR3 covers 15 residues. V was pared by 0 bases and J by 6 bases, with 5 bases of the junction left unmatched. Looked up from germline, CDR1 is MNHEY and CDR2 is SVGEGT. CDR3 protein: CASSYSSSGRLEQYF. The CDR3 coding sequence is TGTGCCAGCAGTTACTCGAGTAGCGGGAGGCTCGAGCAGTACTTC.

By share of the sample, this clone is medium-sized. The chain is built from TRBV28 and TRBJ2-1, with TRBD1 identical over 8 bases. The CDR3 extends over 15 amino acids. V was pared by 6 bases and J by 6 bases, with 10 bases of the junction left unmatched. From germline, CDR1 is MDHEN and CDR2 SYDVKM. DNA of the CDR3: TGTGCCAGCAGGAAATGGGGACAGGAGGGCAATGAGCAGTTCTTC. It yields the protein CASRKWGQEGNEQFF.

This chain connects TRBV10-3 to TRBJ2-2, with 8 bases that match TRBD1. Germline lookup yields CDR1 ENHRY and CDR2 SYGVKD. The CDR3 covers 14 residues. Losses at the gene ends were 5 bases for V and 6 bases for J; bases not matched to a gene: 5. Written as DNA, the CDR3 is TGTGCCATCAGTACTGACAGGGGCCCCGGGGAGCTGTTTTTT. This codes for CAISTDRGPGELFF.

This clone was recorded only once. The V and J genes are TRBV7-9 and TRBJ1-4; no clear D gene. CDR3 length: 15 residues. Trimming stripped 1 base from V and 4 bases from J, with 10 bases between. Germline lookup yields CDR1 SEHNR and CDR2 FQNEAQ (reference sequence). The CDR3 loop is CASSLEFPGNEKLFF. The CDR3 coding sequence is TGTGCCAGCAGCTTAGAATTCCCCGGTAATGAAAAACTGTTTTTT.

This chain links TRBV7-2 with TRBJ2-6; 8 positions match TRBD2. The CDR3 extends over 17 amino acids. Germline V gene sequence: CDR1 SGHTA, CDR2 FQGNSA. V lost 3 bases and J lost 4; bases outside the gene matches: 8. The DNA for the CDR3 is TGTGCCAGCAGCTTCGTTAGCGGGGCTTCCGGGGCCAACGTCCTGACTTTC. Its protein product is CASSFVSGASGANVLTF.

The rearrangement links TRBV10-3 to TRBJ1-4; D is uncertain. Germline V gives CDR1 ENHRY, CDR2 SYGVKD. V was pared by 6 bases and J by 4 bases, with 9 bases between. This CDR3 comprises 13 residues. CDR3 coding DNA: TGTGCCATCAGGGTCCGGGATAATGAAAAACTGTTTTTT. Protein product: CAIRVRDNEKLFF.

The chain carries TRBV9 and TRBJ1-1, with 8 positions matching TRBD1. Germline CDR1 and CDR2: SGDLS and YYNGEE. Trimming took 3 bases from V and 5 from J; bases not matched to a gene: 15. The CDR3 sequence is 17 residues long. CDR3 amino acids: CASSATLVDRGWTEAFF. CDR3 bases: TGTGCCAGCAGCGCCACCCTCGTTGACAGGGGTTGGACTGAAGCTTTCTTT.

This clone was counted many times. The chain links TRBV6-5 to TRBJ1-5; D is unclear. Germline V gene data show CDR1 as MNHEY and CDR2 as SVGAGI. Trimming removed 10 bases at V and 0 bases at J, with 10 bases between. This CDR3 comprises 13 residues. CDR3 sequence reads: CATSQYSNQPQHF. Written as DNA, the CDR3 is TGTGCCACTTCACAGTATAGCAATCAGCCCCAGCATTTT.

This clone was counted between two and nine times. The V gene is TRBV10-3, the J gene TRBJ1-3, with no clear D. This CDR3 is 11 amino acids long. The germline V gene encodes CDR1 ENHRY and CDR2 SYGVKD. V was cut by 7 bases and J by 1 base, with 2 bases left in between. CDR3 DNA sequence: TGTGCCATCATATCTGGAAACACCATATATTTT. Protein: CAIISGNTIYF.

The V and J genes are TRBV28 and TRBJ2-7; D may be TRBD2 (6 bases). Germline lookup yields CDR1 MDHEN and CDR2 SYDVKM. The CDR3 totals 13 residues. Trimming removed 5 bases at V and 7 bases at J, with 15 bases between. Here the CDR3 DNA reads TGTGCCAGCAGTCTCCAAGGGAGGAGAGAGCAGTACTTC. Residues: CASSLQGRREQYF.

The rearrangement joins TRBV6-7 to TRBJ2-2, with 7 bases identical to TRBD2. TRBV6-7 is labeled an ORF, and its function is uncertain. This CDR3 is 17 amino acids long. The V and J ends lost 2 bases and 2 bases, in that order; junction bases with no gene match: 8. DNA of the CDR3: TGTGCCAGCAGTTACGCTCTAGCGGATAAAAACACCGGGGAGCTGTTTTTT. This gives the protein CASSYALADKNTGELFF.

The J gene is TRBJ2-2, the V gene TRBV9, with D maybe TRBD2 (5 bases). The CDR3 consists of 15 residues. The V end was cut by 4 bases, the J end by 0 bases, with 10 bases between. Germline CDR1 reads SGDLS; CDR2 reads YYNGEE. The chain's CDR3 is CASSPGRANTGELFF. The CDR3 nucleotides read TGTGCCAGCAGCCCCGGGCGGGCGAACACCGGGGAGCTGTTTTTT.

This clone was seen a handful of times. The rearrangement joins TRBV7-9 to TRBJ1-1, with D perhaps TRBD1 (5 bases). Between the trimmed V and J ends, which lost 5 bases and 6 bases, there was a span of 16 bases. The germline CDR1 and CDR2 sequences are SEHNR and FQNEAQ (reference sequence). CDR3 length equals 14 residues. The CDR3 sequence is CASSLGQGVPEAFF. In DNA form, the CDR3 reads TGTGCCAGCAGCCTGGGGCAAGGTGTCCCTGAAGCTTTCTTT.

The chain's CDR3 is CASSLQGLLNSPLHF. CDR3 in DNA: TGTGCCAGCAGCTTACAGGGTTTACTCAATTCACCCCTCCACTTT. The V and J genes are TRBV5-5 and TRBJ1-6; TRBD1 is a possible D gene (6 bases). Trimming took 2 bases from V and 7 from J, leaving 13 bases between them. Germline V gene data show CDR1 as SGHKS and CDR2 as YYEKEE (reference sequence). This CDR3 is built from 15 residues.

This clone was detected only a few times. V gene TRBV7-6 combines with J gene TRBJ1-6, with 8 positions matching TRBD1. The CDR3 is 15 amino acids. In germline, CDR1 is SGHVS, CDR2 FNYEAQ. J was trimmed by 9 bases and V by 1 base; bases with no gene match: 5. The CDR3 DNA is TGTGCCAGCAGCTTAGGTAACAGGGGGTTTTCACCCCTCCACTTT. As protein: CASSLGNRGFSPLHF.